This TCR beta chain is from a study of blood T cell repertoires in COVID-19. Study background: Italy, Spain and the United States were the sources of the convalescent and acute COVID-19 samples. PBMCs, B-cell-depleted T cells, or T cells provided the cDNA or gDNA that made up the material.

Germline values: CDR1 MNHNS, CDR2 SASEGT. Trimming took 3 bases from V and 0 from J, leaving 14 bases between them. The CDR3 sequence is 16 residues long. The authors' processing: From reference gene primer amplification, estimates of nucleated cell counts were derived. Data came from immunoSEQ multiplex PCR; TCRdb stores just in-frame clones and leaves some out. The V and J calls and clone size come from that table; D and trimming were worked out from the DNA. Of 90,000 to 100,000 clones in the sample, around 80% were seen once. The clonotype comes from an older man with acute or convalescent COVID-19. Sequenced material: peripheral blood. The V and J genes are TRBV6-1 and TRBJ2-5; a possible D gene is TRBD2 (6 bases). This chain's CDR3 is CASSEVWDWDQETQYF. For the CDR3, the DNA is TGTGCCAGCAGTGAGGTGTGGGACTGGGACCAAGAGACCCAGTACTTC.